A selection of T cell receptor beta chains follows, all from one sample in a study of shared clonotypes between healthy human individuals. Assay: immunoSEQ multiplex PCR; the TCRdb copy retains only in-frame clones and omits some. This table has 1.4 million or so clones, around 98.5% appearing once. The specimen sequenced was naive CD4+ T cells sorted from blood. These receptors all come from a man aged 25 to 45 in good health. Both conserved end residues are part of each CDR3.

v_gene: TRBV5-4
CDR3aa: CASSGRDRGTETQYF

v_gene: TRBV18
CDR3aa: CASSPSVPSYEQYF

v_gene: TRBV25-1
CDR3aa: CASSDRLASYEQYF

v_gene: TRBV6-5
CDR3aa: CASSYSIPGNTIYF

v_gene: TRBV9
CDR3aa: CASSLRTGQGSNTEAFF

v_gene: TRBV7-9
CDR3aa: CASSPRQGQGYTF

v_gene: TRBV9
CDR3aa: CASSATYSGGTYNEQFF

v_gene: TRBV15
CDR3aa: CAVGDRVDNEQFF

v_gene: TRBV27
CDR3aa: CASPGVGYGELFF

v_gene: TRBV28
CDR3aa: CASSVSGGLGTDTQYF

v_gene: TRBV18
CDR3aa: CASSPIRGPPYEQYF

v_gene: TRBV18
CDR3aa: CASSPNSPVNEKLFF

v_gene: TRBV7-8
CDR3aa: CASSPLGYSYNEQFF